The rows below give T cell receptor beta chains drawn from one sample of a study of monozygotic twins with inflammatory bowel disease. TCRdb re-called the 5' RACE reads and gives one entry per CDR3 protein, without DNA. Its table lists approximately 120,000 distinct CDR3 sequences. The material sequenced was blood. The source of these receptors is a human donor with ulcerative colitis or Crohn's disease, or a healthy co-twin of an affected twin (not recorded which). CDR3s include the opening cysteine and the closing phenylalanine or tryptophan. Each record gives: J gene, V gene, CDR3 protein.

J: TRBJ2-5
V: TRBV7-9
CDR3: CASSLRAGRAETQYF

J: TRBJ2-7
V: TRBV7-9
CDR3: CASSLVSTYEQYF

J: TRBJ1-2
V: TRBV3-1
CDR3: CASSQAAGLSEYGYTF

J: TRBJ1-2
V: TRBV27
CDR3: CASRPVEYYGYTF

J: TRBJ1-5
V: TRBV7-2
CDR3: CASSYSGTGDQPQHF

J: TRBJ2-3
V: TRBV10-3
CDR3: CAISDTGTSGSTDTQYF

J: TRBJ1-1
V: TRBV2
CDR3: CASTQGWVSGTEAFF

J: TRBJ2-3
V: TRBV28
CDR3: CASRLRGTRQGRGDTRYF

J: TRBJ1-4
V: TRBV7-2
CDR3: CASSLVVATNEKLFF

J: TRBJ2-5
V: TRBV7-3
CDR3: CASSPTGVVETQYF

J: TRBJ1-1
V: TRBV15
CDR3: CATSRETGQRMNTEAFF

J: TRBJ1-1
V: TRBV14
CDR3: CASSQSRLNTEAFF

J: TRBJ2-1
V: TRBV20-1
CDR3: CSARDPKRGLPFPRQFF

J: TRBJ1-1
V: TRBV11-2
CDR3: CASSLAGTDTEAFF

J: TRBJ2-5
V: TRBV12-3/TRBV12-4
CDR3: CASSLALASGGEETQYF

J: TRBJ2-7
V: TRBV27
CDR3: CASSLGLAGYYEQYF

J: TRBJ2-2
V: TRBV24-1
CDR3: CATSDLGELFF

J: TRBJ1-2
V: TRBV20-1
CDR3: CSARVKSSWGYTF

J: TRBJ2-5
V: TRBV7-2
CDR3: CASSGAPPGTQYF

J: TRBJ2-5
V: TRBV2
CDR3: CASREDRGETQYF

J: TRBJ2-7
V: TRBV7-2
CDR3: CASSREELSYEQYF

J: TRBJ2-3
V: TRBV11-2
CDR3: CASSLSTSSTDTQYF

J: TRBJ2-1
V: TRBV5-5
CDR3: CASSRDRANEQFF

J: TRBJ1-4
V: TRBV7-3
CDR3: CASSPSSGEKLFF

J: TRBJ2-3
V: TRBV7-8
CDR3: CANSLVASGVADTQYF

J: TRBJ2-3
V: TRBV11-2
CDR3: CASSRSSGATDTQYF

J: TRBJ2-7
V: TRBV7-2
CDR3: CASSLRLAGVSEQYF

J: TRBJ2-4
V: TRBV5-1
CDR3: CASSEGQQNIQYF